This is a list of T cell receptor beta chains from one sample in a study of T cell responses to AZD1222 COVID-19 vaccine. TCRdb keeps only in-frame clones here, not all; method: immunoSEQ multiplex PCR. The sample lists some 150,000 clones, 92% occurring once. Source: peripheral blood, taken 28 days after the second AZD1222 dose. These receptors all stem from an adult who received the AZD1222 COVID-19 vaccine. The CDR3 runs from the conserved cysteine through the conserved F or W. The order of the fields is V gene, clone size, J gene, D gene, CDR3 protein, CDR3 DNA. A D gene is named only where the DNA matches it firmly. Only part of the rows carry a size: once, few, many, or a class if the clone is expanded.

TRBV5-1,.,TRBJ2-7,.,CASSSRYEQYF,TGCGCCAGCAGCTCTCGCTACGAGCAGTACTTC
TRBV15,.,TRBJ2-3,TRBD1,CATSRPTGGTDTQYF,TGTGCCACCAGCAGGCCGACAGGGGGCACAGATACGCAGTATTTT
TRBV3-1/TRBV3-2,.,TRBJ1-2,TRBD1,CASSQEADRVGGYTF,TGTGCCAGCAGCCAAGAAGCTGACAGGGTGGGAGGCTACACCTTC
TRBV10-3,.,TRBJ1-5,.,CAISDTFSDSEEYQPQHF,TGTGCCATCAGTGACACTTTCTCGGACAGTGAAGAATATCAGCCCCAGCATTTT
TRBV15,.,TRBJ2-7,TRBD2,CATSSGVAGRYEQYF,TGTGCCACCAGCTCCGGGGTAGCGGGCCGCTACGAGCAGTACTTC
TRBV11-2,.,TRBJ1-4,.,CASSLDLPGVGEKLFF,TGTGCCAGCAGCTTAGATCTACCGGGCGTAGGTGAAAAACTGTTTTTT
TRBV5-1,.,TRBJ2-5,.,CASSLASGNQETQYF,TGCGCCAGCAGCTTGGCCTCAGGGAACCAAGAGACCCAGTACTTC
TRBV25-1,.,TRBJ1-2,.,CASSGGDGYTF,TGTGCCAGCAGTGGGGGGGATGGCTACACCTTC
TRBV29-1,.,TRBJ1-1,TRBD1,CSASRGPGGSTEAFF,TGCAGCGCTTCCAGGGGGCCAGGGGGTAGCACTGAAGCTTTCTTT
TRBV20-1,once,TRBJ2-3,.,CSARATDTQYF,TGCAGTGCTAGGGCCACAGATACGCAGTATTTT
TRBV19,.,TRBJ2-3,.,CATRFGGTDTQYF,TGTGCCACCAGGTTTGGCGGGACAGATACGCAGTATTTT
TRBV27,few,TRBJ2-7,TRBD2,CASSPPGLAGVEQYF,TGTGCCAGCAGTCCTCCGGGACTAGCGGGAGTCGAGCAGTACTTC
TRBV9,.,TRBJ2-7,TRBD1,CASSVGERTGSYEQYF,TGTGCCAGCAGCGTAGGGGAAAGGACAGGATCCTACGAGCAGTACTTC
TRBV19,.,TRBJ1-2,TRBD1,CASSILTGLGYTF,TGTGCCAGTAGTATCTTGACAGGGCTTGGCTACACCTTC
TRBV3-1/TRBV3-2,.,TRBJ2-7,.,CASSQRLAYHEQYF,TGTGCCAGCAGCCAACGGCTAGCTTACCACGAGCAGTACTTC
TRBV20-1,.,TRBJ2-7,.,CSASKLREPFEQYF,TGCAGTGCTAGTAAGCTCCGGGAGCCCTTCGAGCAGTACTTC
TRBV30,.,TRBJ1-4,.,CAWSAGPNEKLFF,TGTGCCTGGAGTGCCGGCCCGAATGAAAAACTGTTTTTT
TRBV30,once,TRBJ1-1,TRBD1,CAWSGTGLEAFF,TGTGCCTGGAGTGGGACAGGACTCGAAGCTTTCTTT
TRBV7-9,.,TRBJ2-1,TRBD2,CASSRGLALWNEQFF,TGTGCCAGCAGCCGGGGACTAGCGTTGTGGAATGAGCAGTTCTTC
TRBV7-7,.,TRBJ2-7,TRBD2,CASSLTSGFDAEQYF,TGTGCCAGCAGCTTAACTAGCGGGTTCGATGCCGAGCAGTACTTC
TRBV9,.,TRBJ1-2,.,CASAGSKNGYTF,TGTGCCAGCGCCGGCAGTAAAAATGGCTACACCTTC
TRBV5-1,.,TRBJ2-2,.,CASSFGGGGTGELFF,TGCGCCAGCAGCTTCGGGGGAGGCGGCACCGGGGAGCTGTTTTTT
TRBV5-1,.,TRBJ2-2,TRBD2,CASSITSGRSGELFF,TGCGCCAGCAGCATTACTAGCGGGAGGTCCGGGGAGCTGTTTTTT
TRBV18,.,TRBJ1-4,TRBD1,CASSPTGTANEKLFF,TGTGCCAGCTCACCGACAGGGACGGCTAATGAAAAACTGTTTTTT
TRBV7-2,once,TRBJ2-2,TRBD1,CASSLASGQGANTGELFF,TGTGCCAGCAGCTTAGCGTCGGGACAGGGTGCGAACACCGGGGAGCTGTTTTTT
TRBV2,.,TRBJ2-7,.,CASYGSVDSYEQYF,TGTGCCAGCTATGGTTCGGTAGACTCCTACGAGCAGTACTTC
TRBV5-1,.,TRBJ2-7,TRBD2,CASSLPRGSGRNPSSYEQYF,TGCGCCAGCAGCTTACCCCGGGGTAGCGGGAGAAACCCGAGCTCCTACGAGCAGTACTTC
TRBV19,.,TRBJ2-1,.,CASSYGTEYNEQFF,TGTGCCAGTAGTTATGGGACGGAATACAATGAGCAGTTCTTC
TRBV5-1,.,TRBJ1-1,.,CASSLGEGEAFF,TGCGCCAGCAGCTTGGGGGAGGGTGAAGCTTTCTTT
TRBV27,.,TRBJ2-3,.,CASSFIATATDTQYF,TGTGCCAGCAGTTTTATTGCGACTGCCACAGATACGCAGTATTTT
TRBV18,once,TRBJ1-5,TRBD1,CASSAQGFDQPQHF,TGTGCCAGCTCTGCACAGGGGTTTGATCAGCCCCAGCATTTT
TRBV3-1/TRBV3-2,.,TRBJ2-1,.,CASSHRGRAGTEQFF,TGTGCCAGCAGCCATCGGGGGAGAGCTGGCACTGAGCAGTTCTTC
TRBV10-1,.,TRBJ2-7,.,CASSEGLNTYEQYF,TGCGCCAGCAGTGAGGGACTGAATACCTACGAGCAGTACTTC
TRBV6-6,.,TRBJ2-1,TRBD1,CASSQRGTGYRGVYNEQFF,TGTGCCAGCAGTCAGCGCGGGACAGGCTATAGGGGAGTCTACAATGAGCAGTTCTTC
TRBV28,.,TRBJ1-1,.,CASSLLNTEAFF,TGTGCCAGCAGTCTATTGAACACTGAAGCTTTCTTT
TRBV19,once,TRBJ2-1,TRBD2,CASRPKGLAGPNEQFF,TGTGCCAGTAGACCGAAAGGACTAGCGGGTCCTAATGAGCAGTTCTTC
TRBV11-2,once,TRBJ1-5,.,CASSLEGGNTHQPQHF,TGTGCCAGCAGTCTCGAGGGTGGGAACACCCATCAGCCCCAGCATTTT
TRBV11-3,.,TRBJ1-2,.,CASSLELALGESYGYTF,TGTGCCAGCAGCTTAGAGCTAGCTCTAGGTGAGAGCTATGGCTACACCTTC
TRBV6-1,.,TRBJ2-5,TRBD2,CASSEARLAGVETQYF,TGTGCCAGCAGTGAAGCGCGACTAGCGGGAGTAGAGACCCAGTACTTC
TRBV27,few,TRBJ2-7,TRBD2,CASSFVSPGTSGSYEQYF,TGTGCCAGCAGTTTCGTGAGCCCGGGGACTAGCGGGAGTTACGAGCAGTACTTC
TRBV19,.,TRBJ1-3,.,CASSPYGGAAGNTIYF,TGTGCCAGTAGCCCCTATGGTGGGGCAGCTGGAAACACCATATATTTT
TRBV5-1,.,TRBJ1-6,TRBD1,CASSVQPTGGLNNSPLHF,TGCGCCAGCAGCGTCCAACCGACAGGGGGGTTGAATAATTCACCCCTCCACTTT
TRBV28,.,TRBJ2-7,.,CASSDLGSSYEQYF,TGTGCCAGCAGTGATCTGGGTAGCTCCTACGAGCAGTACTTC
TRBV5-1,.,TRBJ2-7,.,CASSLNSESSYEQYF,TGCGCCAGCAGCTTGAACTCCGAGAGCTCCTACGAGCAGTACTTC
TRBV28,.,TRBJ2-1,.,CASRETREFIEQFF,TGTGCCAGCCGGGAGACTAGAGAATTCATTGAGCAGTTCTTC
TRBV11-3,.,TRBJ2-7,.,CASSLVSYEQYF,TGTGCCAGCAGCTTAGTTTCCTACGAGCAGTACTTC
TRBV2,.,TRBJ1-1,TRBD1,CASSLLAGTGTEAFF,TGTGCCAGCAGCTTACTGGCCGGGACAGGCACTGAAGCTTTCTTT
TRBV28,.,TRBJ2-1,.,CASIVGRGSSYNEQFF,TGTGCCAGCATCGTCGGGAGAGGGAGCTCCTACAATGAGCAGTTCTTC
TRBV19,once,TRBJ1-2,TRBD1,CASSTDGQGNGLNYGYTF,TGTGCCAGTAGTACCGACGGACAGGGCAACGGTTTAAACTATGGCTACACCTTC
TRBV11-2,.,TRBJ2-5,TRBD2,CASSMGLAGVWETQYF,TGTGCCAGCAGCATGGGACTAGCGGGAGTTTGGGAGACCCAGTACTTC
TRBV5-1,.,TRBJ1-2,TRBD1,CASNVGQGNYGYTF,TGCGCCAGCAACGTGGGACAGGGGAACTATGGCTACACCTTC
TRBV6-5,once,TRBJ2-7,.,CASSYYSRPIEQYF,TGTGCCAGCAGTTACTATTCCCGCCCCATCGAGCAGTACTTC
TRBV3-1/TRBV3-2,.,TRBJ2-5,TRBD2,CASSQVLAGLAGQETQYF,TGTGCCAGCAGCCAAGTTCTCGCCGGACTAGCGGGACAAGAGACCCAGTACTTC
TRBV6-5,.,TRBJ1-6,TRBD1,CASRGGTGEIPLHF,TGTGCCAGCAGGGGGGGGACAGGGGAAATTCCCCTCCACTTT
TRBV10-3,.,TRBJ2-7,.,CAISGGSNYEQYF,TGTGCCATCAGTGGGGGCTCAAACTACGAGCAGTACTTC
TRBV18,.,TRBJ1-1,.,CASSPTTGMVTEAFF,TGTGCCAGCTCTCCTACTACTGGGATGGTCACTGAAGCTTTCTTT
TRBV13,.,TRBJ1-3,.,CASSSQNSGNTIYF,TGTGCCAGCAGCTCCCAGAACTCTGGAAACACCATATATTTT
TRBV6-2/TRBV6-3,.,TRBJ2-7,.,CASSYRGGGRSEQYF,TGTGCCAGCAGTTACCGAGGAGGGGGAAGGAGCGAGCAGTACTTC